This TCR beta chain is drawn from a study of T cells in Graves' hyperthyroidism and ophthalmopathy. V was clipped by 5 bases and J by 1 base, with 18 bases between them. The length of the CDR3 is 17 residues. Germline CDR1 and CDR2: MDHEN and SYDVKM. Amplification of TCR beta CDR3 regions was performed using RNA transcripts as template. A set of HTBI primers served as the primers for a first-round RT-PCR of the TCR CDR3. TCRdb fed the multiplex PCR reads into MiXCR, producing one record per CDR3 protein. The sample has 350,000 to 450,000 distinct CDR3 sequences; over 12% are singletons. This clonotype was recorded many times. Its antigen is unidentified. Diagnostic decisions used clinical symptoms, serum thyroxine and TRAb, thyroid ultrasound and orbital computed tomography. Findings of the study overall: Patients with ophthalmopathy were separated from those with stable hyperthyroidism by a 13 V-J model. In validation, the model predicted ophthalmopathy. These predictions came a median about 6.8 months before onset.

The receptor was isolated from a man between 45 and 60 years old with Graves' ophthalmopathy. Input material: blood. This rearrangement joins TRBV28 to TRBJ2-4; perhaps TRBD2 as D (5 bases). The CDR3 DNA follows: TGTGCCAGCAGTACCATCCTAGCCCTAGGGGCCAAAAACATTCAGTACTTC. As protein: CASSTILALGAKNIQYF. The full variable domain, in which reference TRBV28 and TRBJ2-4 provide the parts outside the CDR3, is DVKVTQSSRYLVKRTGEKVFLECVQDMDHENMFWYRQDPGLGLRLIYFSYDVKMKEKGDIPEGYSVSREKKERFSLILESASTNQTSMYLCASSTILALGAKNIQYFGAGTRLSVL.